The 16 T cell receptor beta chains in this list originate from one sample, sequenced in a study of blood T cells in healthy people across ages (dated by TCRdb to about 2015). The protocol used for the library was 5' RACE. Sequenced using an Illumina HiSeq 2500. A second PCR of about 6 to 11 cycles was performed with a sample-barcoded 5' primer and a J-beta primer mix. TCRdb cleaned the public reads at Q25 with fastp, built clones with MiXCR and kept in-frame beta chains. Rows are combined by CDR3 protein, so each entry shows the most common genes and DNA. The sample records hundreds of thousands of distinct CDR3 sequences, around 25% of which are singletons. The ten largest clones capture 9% to 9.5% of the sample. This sample was shared with a second study, whose subject was T cells of mothers and their children.

The source material was blood. These receptors came from a boy aged 5-17 years in good health.

The chain is built from TRBV29-1 and TRBJ2-1; D perhaps matches TRBD2 (6 bases). Germline V lookup: CDR1 SQVTM, CDR2 ANQGSEA. V lost 6 bases to trimming and J lost 10 bases, with 16 bases between them. This CDR3 has 12 amino acids. Here the CDR3 reads CSVLTSFGEQFF. For the CDR3, the DNA is TGCAGCGTGCTAACTAGCTTCGGGGAGCAGTTCTTC.

The rearrangement joins TRBV5-1 to TRBJ2-3; 14 bases match TRBD2. This CDR3 contains 15 residues. With V trimmed by 5 bases and J by 1 base, 0 bases remained unmatched. Germline CDR1 and CDR2: SGHRS and YFSETQ. The CDR3 DNA reads as TGCGCCAGCAGGACTAGCGGGGGGGGCACAGATACGCAGTATTTT. As protein: CASRTSGGGTDTQYF.

This clonotype has only a few counts. This sequence joins TRBV11-2 and TRBJ2-1; 12 positions agree with TRBD2. Germline CDR1 SGHAT, CDR2 FQNNGV. The CDR3 has 17 amino acids. V dropped 5 bases and J dropped 2; count of bases not matched to a gene: 7. The CDR3 region is CASSQRLAGATYNEQFF. CDR3 bases: TGTGCCAGCAGCCAAAGACTAGCGGGGGCAACCTACAATGAGCAGTTCTTC.

This clonotype has a single count. The CDR3: CASGLSSQFEETQYF. The CDR3 DNA follows: TGTGCTAGTGGTTTGTCTAGCCAGTTCGAGGAGACCCAGTACTTC. The chain links TRBV12-5 to TRBJ2-5; a weak D match, TRBD2 (5 bases). CDR1 is LGHNT and CDR2 is FRNRAP in the germline V gene. Between the trimmed V and J ends, which lost 2 bases and 5 bases, there was a span of 15 bases. This CDR3 comprises 15 residues.

The chain joins TRBV7-2 to TRBJ2-1; 8 bases match TRBD2. V was pared by 0 bases and J by 5 bases, with 0 bases of the junction left unmatched. The CDR3 runs 14 residues. The germline V gene has CDR1 SGHTA and CDR2 FQGNSA. The CDR3 region has the DNA TGTGCCAGCAGCTTAGCGGGACTAGACAATGAGCAGTTCTTC. Its protein product is CASSLAGLDNEQFF.

This clonotype was observed a handful of times. The genes are TRBV20-1 and TRBJ2-1; 11 bases are shared with TRBD2. CDR3 size: 14 residues. Germline lookup yields CDR1 DFQATT and CDR2 SNEGSKA (reference sequence). The trim removed 6 bases at V and 3 bases at J, leaving 4 bases unmatched. The DNA for the CDR3 is TGCAGTGCGGAGGGACTAGCGGACTACAATGAGCAGTTCTTC. It specifies CSAEGLADYNEQFF.

In the case of this clonotype: An end of the junction differs from the germline gene, which may be a read error. The chain employs TRBV20-1 and TRBJ2-3; 8 bases map to TRBD2. From germline, CDR1 is DFQATT and CDR2 SNEGSKA (reference sequence). CDR3 size: 14 residues. This chain's CDR3 is CSVPGLASGDAQYF. The CDR3, as DNA: TGCAGTGTCCCCGGACTAGCTAGCGGAGATGCGCAGTATTTT.

This clonotype was seen a few times. This may stem from a read error, because a much larger clone lies one nucleotide away. The chain combines TRBV6-5 with TRBJ1-2, with D maybe TRBD1 (5 bases). The germline gives CDR1 MNHEY, CDR2 SVGAGI. The CDR3 contains 13 residues. CDR3: CAGSLGRFYGYTF. The CDR3, as DNA: TGTGCCGGCAGTTTGGGACGATTCTATGGCTACACCTTC.

This clonotype was seen a single time. This sequence joins TRBV2 and TRBJ2-7; 8 nucleotides agree with TRBD1. Trimming cost V 6 bases and J 1 base; bases outside gene matches: 14. Germline CDR1 is SNHLY and CDR2 is FYNNEI. This CDR3 spans 17 amino acids. Written as DNA, the CDR3 is TGTGCCAGCAGGGGATCTATAAGGACAGGGAATTCCTACGAGCAGTACTTC. It yields the protein CASRGSIRTGNSYEQYF. The whole variable domain, filled in from reference TRBV2 and TRBJ2-7, reads EPEVTQTPSHQVTQMGQEVILRCVPISNHLYFYWYRQILGQKVEFLVSFYNNEISEKSEIFDDQFSVERPDGSNFTLKIRSTKLEDSAMYFCASRGSIRTGNSYEQYFGPGTRLTVT.

The gene calls are TRBV15 and TRBJ2-1; 10 bases fit TRBD2. Trimming cost V 8 bases and J 7 bases; bases outside gene matches: 11. The germline gives CDR1 LNHNV, CDR2 YYDKDF (reference sequence). The CDR3 is 15 amino acids. Written as DNA, the CDR3 is TGTGCCACCTGCCTAGGAGCGGGAGGGTCGAATGAGCAGTTCTTC. It is translated as CATCLGAGGSNEQFF.

The V gene is TRBV7-2, the J gene TRBJ2-1, with 10 bases identical to TRBD2. The DNA end is more similar to TRBJ2-7, so the J call may be wrong. The CDR3 runs to 16 residues. Germline CDR1 and CDR2: SGHTA and FQGNSA. The CDR3 protein is CASSQRPSGGNYEQYF. For the CDR3, the DNA is TGTGCCAGCAGCCAGAGACCTAGCGGGGGTAACTACGAGCAGTACTTC.

A few counts support this clonotype. This chain joins TRBV3-1 and TRBJ2-6; D might be TRBD1 (6 bases). V lost 5 bases and J lost 2, with 13 bases in between. The CDR3 has 16 amino acids. Per germline, CDR1 LGHDT and CDR2 YNNKEL (reference sequence). CDR3 loop: CASSWAGQTGANVLTF. The CDR3 nucleotides read TGTGCCAGCAGCTGGGCCGGACAGACTGGGGCCAACGTCCTGACTTTC.

The chain joins TRBV24-1 to TRBJ2-1; D may be TRBD2 (6 bases). The CDR3 consists of 13 residues. CDR1 and CDR2 from the germline V gene are KGHDR and SFDVKD. The V and J ends lost 9 bases and 7 bases respectively, with 15 bases between them. The CDR3 coding sequence is TGTGCCACCGGTACCGAGGCGGGGAATGAGCAGTTCTTC. It specifies CATGTEAGNEQFF.

This clonotype was recorded a few times. This rearrangement joins TRBV6-5 to TRBJ1-2; tentative D call: TRBD1 (5 bases). V lost 0 bases to trimming and J lost 6 bases, with 14 bases between them. This CDR3 is built from 15 residues. Germline CDR1 MNHEY, CDR2 SVGAGI. The CDR3 protein is CASSYSPRDLDGYTF. CDR3 nucleotides: TGTGCCAGCAGTTACTCGCCCAGGGATCTGGATGGCTACACCTTC.

This chain joins TRBV29-1 and TRBJ2-5; 9 nucleotides line up with TRBD2. This CDR3 contains 16 residues. Germline trimming cut 3 bases from V and 4 bases from J; bases unmatched to any gene: 12. CDR1 is SQVTM, CDR2 ANQGSEA, per germline. Here the CDR3 reads CSVEFAGGPIGETQYF. The CDR3 region has the DNA TGCAGCGTTGAGTTCGCGGGGGGGCCCATCGGAGAGACCCAGTACTTC.

This clonotype showed up just a few times. The V call is TRBV12-3 or TRBV12-4, the J call TRBJ2-7; D gene uncertain. The ends were cut back, 5 bases at V and 0 bases at J, with 11 bases in the middle. The CDR3 loop spans 14 amino acids. CDR3: CASSLGGHSYEQYF. CDR3 DNA sequence: TGTGCCAGCAGTCTGGGTGGCCACTCCTACGAGCAGTACTTC.